The clone carrying this TCR beta chain was seen at least ten times. Its antigen is not identified. With around 500 ng total RNA as template and a constant-region primer, TCR beta cDNA was made. It was through three nested multiplex PCR rounds of slightly modified ARM-PCR that TCR beta libraries arose. In the first two PCR rounds, TRBV1-TRBV30 forward primers were paired with a C-beta reverse primer, and each round lasted about 9 cycles. TCRdb re-called the multiplex PCR reads through MiXCR, storing one row per CDR3 protein. The profile shows 90,000 to 150,000 distinct CDR3 sequences, roughly 75% of them singletons. The V and J ends lost 3 bases and 0 bases respectively, with 7 bases between them. The CDR3 totals 14 residues. Germline V CDR1 and CDR2: SGHRS, YFSETQ. The source of the sample is a study of tumor-infiltrating lymphocytes in primary liver carcinoma. Study as a whole: Yields of productive TCRbeta reads ranged from roughly 3.65 to 7.5 million per sample and were similar across tissue types.

It was from 20-30 mg of unsorted bulk tissue that RNA and DNA were co-extracted. Treatment-naive at the time, the patients had chronic HBV infection. Study-level points and caveats: Lesser overlap characterized tumor-adjacent and tumor-blood pairs relative to tumor region pairs. Blood's top-250-clone fraction was significantly lower than that of tumors (p = 0.039).

This receptor was obtained from a woman between 55 and 75 years old with primary liver carcinoma and hepatitis B virus infection. The sample was tumor-adjacent normal liver tissue. This chain connects TRBV5-1 to TRBJ2-1; D call uncertain. The CDR3 coding sequence is TGCGCCAGCAGCTGGACCAGCTCCTACAATGAGCAGTTCTTC. It is translated as CASSWTSSYNEQFF.